This T cell receptor beta chain was captured in a study of blood T cell repertoires in COVID-19. Study-wide context: Sample material is recorded as cDNA or gDNA derived from T cells, B-cell-depleted T cells, or PBMCs.

How the authors handled the data: Using reference gene primer amplification, nucleated cell counts were estimated. Assay: immunoSEQ multiplex PCR; the TCRdb copy retains only in-frame clones and omits some. D and trimming were read from the DNA, whereas the V and J calls and clone size are those reported in that table. Of about 130,000 clones listed, about 87% were seen once; the top ten hold 2% to 2.5%. CDR1 and CDR2 (germline): GTSNPN, SVGIG (reference sequence). V dropped 3 bases and J dropped 0 bases, with 12 bases sitting between them. This CDR3 is 14 amino acids long. The chain uses TRBV30 and TRBJ2-7, with a possible D match to TRBD1 (7 bases). Sample: peripheral blood. This TCR was sampled from a man aged 50 to 59 with active COVID-19. The DNA of the CDR3 is TGTGCCTGGAGCAGGGGGGCGGCCTCCTACGAGCAGTACTTC. Translated, it gives CAWSRGAASYEQYF.